Following are 5 T cell receptor beta chains from one sample sequenced in a study of T-cell memory formation after mild COVID-19. TCRdb used MiXCR to reprocess the 5' RACE reads, holding one entry per CDR3 protein. The sample shows roughly 510,000 distinct CDR3 sequences, about 18% of them seen only once. The sample taken for sequencing was PBMCs or a T cell subset sorted from them (not recorded which). The receptors come from an adult woman who had mild COVID-19 (a few samples of this study predate the infection). Cell type and time point are not known.

The chain combines TRBV12-3 or TRBV12-4 with TRBJ1-6; D uncertain. The CDR3 has 17 residues. Trimming removed 1 base at V and 10 bases at J, with 20 bases between. The CDR3 sequence is CASSLDSGTAGGSPLHF. In DNA form, the CDR3 reads TGTGCCAGCAGTTTAGACTCGGGTACGGCAGGAGGGTCACCCCTCCACTTT.

V and J are TRBV30 and TRBJ2-7; 9 nucleotides line up with TRBD1. The trim removed 2 bases at V and 2 bases at J, leaving 4 bases unmatched. Germline V gene data show CDR1 as GTSNPN and CDR2 as SVGIG (reference sequence). CDR3 length equals 14 residues. DNA for the CDR3: TGTGCCTGGAGTTCCGGGACAGGGACCTACGAGCAGTACTTC. Its translation is CAWSSGTGTYEQYF.

The rearrangement uses TRBV12-3 or TRBV12-4 and TRBJ2-3, with TRBD2 identical over 7 bases. The CDR3 consists of 14 residues. V lost 9 bases, J lost 4 bases, and 10 bases stayed unmatched. In DNA, the CDR3 is TGTGCCAGTTCAGCGGGAAAGATAGCAGATACGCAGTATTTT. This translates into CASSAGKIADTQYF.

This clonotype was detected only a few times. The J gene is TRBJ2-1, the V gene TRBV4-3, with a possible D match to TRBD2 (6 bases). This CDR3 comprises 16 residues. Germline V lookup: CDR1 LGHNA, CDR2 YSLEER. Trimming removed 0 bases from V and 2 bases from J, with 11 bases in between. CDR3 loop: CASSQDLGEAYNEQFF. In DNA, the CDR3 is TGCGCCAGCAGCCAAGATCTCGGGGAGGCCTACAATGAGCAGTTCTTC.

This clonotype turned up a few times. The gene calls are TRBV19 and TRBJ1-5, with 12 bases identical to TRBD1. This CDR3 is built from 15 residues. J was trimmed by 7 bases and V by 6 bases; bases with no gene match: 7. CDR1 is LNHDA and CDR2 is SQIVND in the germline V gene (reference sequence). The CDR3 nucleotides are TGTGCCAGTAGAGCCGGGACAGGGGGCGAGCAGCCCCAGCATTTT. This gives the protein CASRAGTGGEQPQHF.